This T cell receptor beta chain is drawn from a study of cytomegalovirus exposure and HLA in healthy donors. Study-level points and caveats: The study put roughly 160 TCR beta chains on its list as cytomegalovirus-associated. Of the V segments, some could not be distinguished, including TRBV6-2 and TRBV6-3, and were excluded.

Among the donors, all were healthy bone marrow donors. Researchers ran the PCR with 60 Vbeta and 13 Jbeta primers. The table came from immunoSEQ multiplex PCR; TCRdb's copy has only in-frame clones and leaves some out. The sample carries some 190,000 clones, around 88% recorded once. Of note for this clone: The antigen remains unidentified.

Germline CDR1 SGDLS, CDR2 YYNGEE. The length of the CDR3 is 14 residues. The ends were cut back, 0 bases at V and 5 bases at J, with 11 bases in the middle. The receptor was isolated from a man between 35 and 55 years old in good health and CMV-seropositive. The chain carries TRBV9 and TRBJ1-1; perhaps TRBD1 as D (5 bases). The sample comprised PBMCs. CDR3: CASSVGAGDTEAFF. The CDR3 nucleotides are TGTGCCAGCAGCGTAGGAGCGGGGGATACTGAAGCTTTCTTT. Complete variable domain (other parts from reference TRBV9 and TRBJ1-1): DSGVTQTPKHLITATGQRVTLRCSPRSGDLSVYWYQQSLDQGLQFLIQYYNGEERAKGNILERFSAQQFPDLHSELNLSSLELGDSALYFCASSVGAGDTEAFFGQGTRLTVV.